The clone carrying this TCR beta chain was observed at least ten times. This entry belongs to a study of response to subunit inactivated influenza vaccine. A single record per CDR3 protein comes from TCRdb applying MiXCR to the RT-PCR reads. The sample has about 500,000 distinct CDR3 sequences, under 15% seen once. After removal of 3 bases from V and 7 bases from J, the junction contained 3 bases not matched to a gene. The CDR3 totals 13 residues. Germline CDR1 and CDR2: SGHRS and YFSETQ. The chain combines TRBV5-1 with TRBJ2-1; the match to TRBD1 covers 8 bases. The source material was PBMCs from blood, sampled about 40 days after vaccination. The sequence came from a man aged 45-65 years who received an inactivated influenza vaccine. The CDR3 loop reads CASSSWTGNEQFF. CDR3 coding DNA: TGCGCCAGCAGCTCCTGGACAGGGAATGAGCAGTTCTTC.